Presented here are 8 T cell receptor beta chains from one specimen sequenced in a study of T cells in Graves' hyperthyroidism and ophthalmopathy. Amplification targeted TCR beta CDR3 regions from RNA transcripts. The HTBI primer set drove a first-round RT-PCR of the TCR CDR3. A single record per CDR3 protein comes from TCRdb applying MiXCR to the multiplex PCR reads. The sample consists of some 600,000 distinct CDR3 sequences, about 15% of them appearing once. Input material: blood. The receptors originated from a woman in her thirties with Graves' hyperthyroidism that later progressed to Graves' ophthalmopathy.

Only a few counts were recorded for this clonotype. The rearrangement uses TRBV4-3 and TRBJ1-2; no clear D gene. CDR1 and CDR2 from the germline V gene are LGHNA and YSLEER. V lost 0 bases to trimming and J lost 0 bases, with 5 bases between them. CDR3 length equals 14 residues. CDR3 nucleotide sequence: TGCGCCAGCAGCCAAGATCCCCCTAACTATGGCTACACCTTC. It codes for CASSQDPPNYGYTF.

Ten or more counts support this clonotype. With a much larger clone just one base away, this may be a read error. V usage is TRBV28 and J usage is TRBJ1-2; the D gene is possibly TRBD1 (6 bases). Germline V CDR1 and CDR2: MDHEN, SYDVKM. The length of the CDR3 is 12 residues. Written as DNA, the CDR3 is TGTGCCGGCAGTCCGGACAGATATGGCTACACCTTC. This sequence encodes CAGSPDRYGYTF.

This clonotype was counted at least ten times. V gene TRBV3-1 combines with J gene TRBJ2-1; D may be TRBD2 (5 bases). V was clipped by 1 base and J by 2 bases, with 12 bases between them. Germline V lookup: CDR1 LGHDT, CDR2 YNNKEL (reference sequence). This CDR3 spans 16 amino acids. The CDR3 sequence: CASSQGGASAYNEQFF. In DNA, the CDR3 is TGTGCCAGCAGCCAAGGGGGAGCAAGCGCCTACAATGAGCAGTTCTTC.

This clonotype showed up many times. The J gene is TRBJ2-3, the V gene TRBV28; 7 positions match TRBD2. CDR1 MDHEN and CDR2 SYDVKM come from the germline V gene. This CDR3 has 13 amino acids. V trimming: 7 bases; J trimming: 9 bases; junction bases outside the gene matches: 10. The DNA for the CDR3 is TGTGCCAGCATGGCTAGCGGACGCTTAACGCAGTATTTT. It codes for CASMASGRLTQYF.

This clonotype was observed many times. The chain couples TRBV7-2 to TRBJ2-7, with TRBD2 identical over 13 bases. With 1 base clipped from V and 3 bases from J, the junction kept 6 bases outside the gene matches. The CDR3 loop spans 17 amino acids. Germline values: CDR1 SGHTA, CDR2 FQGNSA. CDR3: CASSLGGGLAGSYEQYF. The CDR3 DNA sequence: TGTGCCAGCAGCTTAGGGGGGGGACTAGCGGGAAGCTACGAGCAGTACTTC.

This clonotype was counted at least ten times. The chain couples TRBV7-9 to TRBJ1-2, with D possibly matching TRBD1 (6 bases). The CDR3 is made up of 13 amino acids. Germline V CDR1 and CDR2: SEHNR, FQNEAQ (reference sequence). The germline V and J ends were trimmed by 1 base and 7 bases, with 10 bases remaining between them. CDR3 loop: CASSLEDRLGYTF. The DNA of the CDR3 is TGTGCCAGCAGCTTAGAGGACAGACTTGGCTACACCTTC.

This clonotype was counted at least ten times. V and J are TRBV10-3 and TRBJ2-3, with 7 bases that match TRBD2. V lost 0 bases, J lost 2 bases, and 8 bases stayed unmatched. CDR1 is ENHRY and CDR2 is SYGVKD in the germline V gene. CDR3 length: 17 amino acids. The CDR3, as DNA: TGTGCCATCAGTGAGTCGCTGGGCGGGGGACCCACAGATACGCAGTATTTT. Translated: CAISESLGGGPTDTQYF.

This clonotype was observed at least ten times. The chain joins TRBV24-1 to TRBJ1-4; 10 positions agree with TRBD1. This CDR3 region has 15 residues. Germline CDR1 is KGHDR and CDR2 is SFDVKD. The V segment lost 2 bases and the J segment 7 bases; nucleotides outside the gene matches: 3. As DNA, the CDR3 is TGTGCCACCAGTGATTCCAGGACAGGGGGTGAAAAACTGTTTTTT. Protein product: CATSDSRTGGEKLFF.